These T cell receptor beta chains were read from a single sample in a study of T-cell reconstitution after alpha-beta-depleted transplantation in children. MiXCR was run by TCRdb on the PCR reads, yielding one entry per CDR3 protein. Altogether approximately 240,000 distinct CDR3 sequences are present, roughly a tenth being singletons, with the ten largest covering 28%. The sample was PBMCs, taken before TCRalphabeta/CD19-depleted stem cell transplant. All receptors derive from a child in the first two years of life with acute myeloid leukemia, due to receive a stem cell transplant. Both conserved end residues are part of each CDR3. The order of the fields is J gene, V gene, D gene, clone size, CDR3 protein, CDR3 DNA. A D gene is named only where the DNA matches it firmly. For some rows the clone size is stated as once, few or many, or as a class when expanded; others skip it.

j_gene: TRBJ1-5; v_gene: TRBV7-9; d_gene: TRBD1; abundance: many; CDR3aa: CASSPQGASQPQHF; CDR3nt: TGTGCCAGCAGCCCGCAGGGGGCTTCCCAGCCCCAGCATTTT
j_gene: TRBJ2-7; v_gene: TRBV20-1; d_gene: TRBD2; abundance: many; CDR3aa: CSARERTSGIYEQYF; CDR3nt: TGCAGTGCTAGGGAACGGACTAGCGGGATCTACGAGCAGTACTTC
j_gene: TRBJ1-1; v_gene: TRBV5-6; d_gene: TRBD1; abundance: many; CDR3aa: CASSDNRQGGTFLNTEAFF; CDR3nt: TGTGCCAGCAGCGACAATAGACAGGGGGGGACCTTCTTGAACACTGAAGCTTTCTTT
j_gene: TRBJ1-1; v_gene: TRBV3-1; d_gene: .; abundance: many; CDR3aa: CASSQDRWGAPYEAFF; CDR3nt: TGTGCCAGCAGCCAAGATAGATGGGGGGCCCCATATGAAGCTTTCTTT
j_gene: TRBJ1-2; v_gene: TRBV5-5; d_gene: .; abundance: many; CDR3aa: CASSLEIGRLYGYTF; CDR3nt: TGTGCCAGCAGCTTGGAGATAGGCAGGCTCTATGGCTACACCTTC
j_gene: TRBJ1-3; v_gene: TRBV10-3; d_gene: TRBD1; abundance: many; CDR3aa: CAISETGTGAYGNTIYF; CDR3nt: TGTGCCATCAGTGAAACCGGGACAGGAGCGTACGGAAACACCATATATTTT
j_gene: TRBJ2-7; v_gene: TRBV11-2; d_gene: .; abundance: many; CDR3aa: CASSLGPGLYEQYF; CDR3nt: TGTGCCAGCAGCTTAGGGCCAGGGCTCTACGAGCAGTACTTC
j_gene: TRBJ2-5; v_gene: TRBV4-3; d_gene: .; abundance: many; CDR3aa: CASSQGIGSYAETQYF; CDR3nt: TGCGCCAGCAGCCAAGGGATAGGGAGCTACGCAGAGACCCAGTACTTC
j_gene: TRBJ2-7; v_gene: TRBV6-5; d_gene: .; abundance: .; CDR3aa: CASRARVGHEQYF; CDR3nt: TGTGCCAGCAGGGCCAGGGTAGGCCACGAGCAGTACTTC
j_gene: TRBJ2-1; v_gene: TRBV20-1; d_gene: .; abundance: .; CDR3aa: CSAPPGAGQCNEQFF; CDR3nt: TGCAGTGCTCCCCCGGGGGCGGGTCAATGCAATGAGCAGTTCTTC
j_gene: TRBJ2-1; v_gene: TRBV7-8; d_gene: TRBD1; abundance: many; CDR3aa: CASREKGQSSYNEQFF; CDR3nt: TGTGCCAGCAGGGAGAAGGGACAGAGCTCCTACAATGAGCAGTTCTTC
j_gene: TRBJ2-1; v_gene: TRBV5-1; d_gene: TRBD2; abundance: many; CDR3aa: CASSLELAGGGEQFF; CDR3nt: TGCGCCAGCAGCTTAGAACTAGCGGGAGGGGGTGAGCAGTTCTTC
j_gene: TRBJ2-3; v_gene: TRBV20-1; d_gene: TRBD1; abundance: many; CDR3aa: CSARGDRGRTDTQYF; CDR3nt: TGCAGTGCTAGAGGAGACAGGGGGCGGACAGATACGCAGTATTTT
j_gene: TRBJ2-5; v_gene: TRBV12-3/TRBV12-4; d_gene: .; abundance: many; CDR3aa: CASSFGPEGTQYF; CDR3nt: TGTGCCAGCAGTTTCGGCCCAGAGGGGACCCAGTACTTC
j_gene: TRBJ2-1; v_gene: TRBV20-1; d_gene: TRBD2; abundance: many; CDR3aa: CSARDATSGRISEQFF; CDR3nt: TGCAGTGCTAGAGATGCGACTAGCGGGAGGATTAGTGAGCAGTTCTTC
j_gene: TRBJ2-5; v_gene: TRBV4-3; d_gene: .; abundance: many; CDR3aa: CASSKGEGGTQYF; CDR3nt: TGCGCCAGCAGCAAAGGGGAAGGGGGGACCCAGTACTTC